One sample yielded the 19 T cell receptor beta chains listed below, sequenced in a study of blood T cell repertoires in COVID-19 (dated by TCRdb to the early 2020s). Library generation was performed with the immunoSEQ multiplex PCR assay. As stored in TCRdb, this immuneACCESS dataset retains in-frame rearrangements with V and J assigned. A fraction of the clones does not appear; measured against another copy, unresolved V genes explain less than half of the discrepancy, and the remainder lacks a known reason. This sample is represented by under 250,000 clones; about 93% of them were singletons. 0.65% to 0.85% of the sample belongs to the ten largest clones. The specimen was peripheral blood. These receptor sequences come from a man aged 60 to 75 with COVID-19, enrolled during active disease.

This clone was recorded once. This chain uses TRBV28 with TRBJ2-1; 12 bases map to TRBD2. J gave up 9 bases and V 6 bases, and 9 bases lay outside the gene matches. CDR3 length: 15 amino acids. CDR1 is MDHEN and CDR2 is SYDVKM in the germline V gene. The CDR3 loop reads CASSQTGLAGREQFF. The CDR3 region has the DNA TGTGCCAGCAGCCAAACCGGACTAGCGGGACGTGAGCAGTTCTTC. Using reference TRBV28 and TRBJ2-1 for the parts outside the CDR3, the full variable domain is DVKVTQSSRYLVKRTGEKVFLECVQDMDHENMFWYRQDPGLGLRLIYFSYDVKMKEKGDIPEGYSVSREKKERFSLILESASTNQTSMYLCASSQTGLAGREQFFGPGTRLTVL.

The count of this clone is one. The chain couples TRBV7-9 to TRBJ2-3; tentatively, D is TRBD2 (6 bases). This CDR3 is built from 13 residues. Germline V gene sequence: CDR1 SEHNR, CDR2 FQNEAQ (reference sequence). Between the trimmed V and J ends, which lost 8 bases and 0 bases, there was a span of 9 bases. The CDR3 nucleotides are TGTGCCAGCCGGGACTCCAGCACAGATACGCAGTATTTT. This codes for CASRDSSTDTQYF.

The chain couples TRBV19 to TRBJ1-4; 7 bases map to TRBD1. CDR3 length: 15 residues. Losses at the gene ends were 7 bases for V and 7 bases for J; bases not matched to a gene: 12. The germline CDR1 and CDR2 sequences are LNHDA and SQIVND (reference sequence). The DNA of the CDR3 is TGTGCCAGTACCGCCTTACGACAGGGTTCTGAAAAACTGTTTTTT. Amino acid sequence: CASTALRQGSEKLFF.

The V and J genes are TRBV30 and TRBJ2-2, with a tentative D call TRBD2 (7 bases). The CDR3 runs 15 residues. Trimming left V 0 bases short and J 2 bases short, with 10 bases between. Germline V CDR1 and CDR2: GTSNPN, SVGIG (reference sequence). The CDR3 here is CAWSVAGANTGELFF. CDR3 coding DNA: TGTGCCTGGAGTGTGGCGGGGGCCAACACCGGGGAGCTGTTTTTT.

J is TRBJ2-3 and V is TRBV6-4; D possibly corresponds to TRBD2 (6 bases). The ends were cut back, 2 bases at V and 4 bases at J, with 10 bases in the middle. The germline V gene has CDR1 MRHNA and CDR2 SNTAGT. The CDR3 spans 14 residues. CDR3 coding DNA: TGTGCCAGCAGTGACAGCGGAGGGGCAGATACGCAGTATTTT. Translation gives CASSDSGGADTQYF.

This rearrangement joins TRBV4-1 to TRBJ2-2; D may be TRBD2 (6 bases). Germline values: CDR1 MGHRA, CDR2 YSYEKL. The germline V and J ends were trimmed by 0 bases and 6 bases, with 14 bases remaining between them. The CDR3 sequence is 16 residues long. CDR3 sequence: CASSQDPRRRAGELFF. The DNA for the CDR3 is TGCGCCAGCAGCCAAGATCCGCGCCGGAGGGCCGGGGAGCTGTTTTTT.

The CDR3 DNA follows: TGTGCCACCAGTGGGGGGGACAGAAGGGGGGAGCAGTTCTTC. Translating gives CATSGGDRRGEQFF. The gene calls are TRBV24-1 and TRBJ2-1; tentatively, D is TRBD1 (7 bases). This CDR3 has 14 residues. CDR1 and CDR2 (germline): KGHDR, SFDVKD. V lost 5 bases and J lost 10, with 17 bases in between.

The rearrangement uses TRBV2 and TRBJ2-7, with D unclear. From germline, CDR1 is SNHLY and CDR2 FYNNEI. The V gene lost 2 bases and the J gene lost 0 bases, with 8 bases spanning the gap. The CDR3 is made up of 14 amino acids. The CDR3 bases are TGTGCCAGCAGTGAACAGGCGATCTCCTACGAGCAGTACTTC. Its protein product is CASSEQAISYEQYF.

This clone was counted once. DNA for the CDR3: TGTGCCAGCTCACCACCCCAGGGGCGACCCTACGAGCAGTACTTC. It yields the protein CASSPPQGRPYEQYF. The rearrangement links TRBV18 to TRBJ2-7; tentative D call: TRBD1 (6 bases). In germline, CDR1 is KGHSH, CDR2 LQKENI. The CDR3 totals 15 residues. V lost 0 bases, J lost 2 bases, and 11 bases lay in between.

The chain recombines TRBV9 with TRBJ2-2; 7 nucleotides agree with TRBD2. V lost 10 bases to trimming and J lost 5 bases; unmatched junction nucleotides: 8. The CDR3 length is 13 residues. Germline lookup yields CDR1 SGDLS and CDR2 YYNGEE. CDR3 region: CASGGLSTGELFF. The CDR3 DNA is TGTGCCTCGGGGGGTTTGAGTACCGGGGAGCTGTTTTTT.

V usage is TRBV5-1 and J usage is TRBJ2-2; 7 nucleotides agree with TRBD2. Germline V lookup: CDR1 SGHRS, CDR2 YFSETQ. The junction had 6 bases not matched to a gene; V was cut back by 9 bases and J by 1 base. The CDR3 spans 14 residues. The CDR3 protein is CATGGGRNTGELFF. DNA of the CDR3: TGCGCCACCGGCGGGGGTCGGAACACCGGGGAGCTGTTTTTT.

This sequence joins TRBV18 and TRBJ2-5; 16 nucleotides match TRBD2. Germline lookup yields CDR1 KGHSH and CDR2 LQKENI. V lost 1 base and J lost 3; bases outside the gene matches: 5. The CDR3 is 18 amino acids. The CDR3 here is CASSPLLGLAGGKETQYF. The CDR3 DNA sequence: TGTGCCAGCTCACCACTGCTGGGACTAGCGGGGGGGAAAGAGACCCAGTACTTC.

The rearrangement uses TRBV10-3 and TRBJ2-4; unclear D gene. Trimming cost V 2 bases and J 1 base, with 6 bases left between them. CDR3 length: 14 amino acids. Germline V gives CDR1 ENHRY, CDR2 SYGVKD. The DNA for the CDR3 is TGTGCCATCAGTGAGAGTCAGGCCAAAAACATTCAGTACTTC. This translates into CAISESQAKNIQYF.

The chain joins TRBV27 to TRBJ1-2; D not certain. The CDR3 length is 13 residues. The germline gives CDR1 MNHEY, CDR2 SMNVEV (reference sequence). Trimming cost V 6 bases and J 6 bases, with 14 bases left between them. CDR3 sequence: CASSLYYKDGYTF. The CDR3 DNA follows: TGTGCCAGCAGCCTTTACTACAAGGATGGCTACACCTTC.

The chain employs TRBV9 and TRBJ2-7; 11 nucleotides align to TRBD2. V shed 3 bases, J shed 6 bases, and the junction held 11 bases outside the gene matches. Germline CDR1 SGDLS, CDR2 YYNGEE. The CDR3 length is 16 residues. The CDR3 loop reads CASSAGTSGSFGEQYF. DNA for the CDR3: TGTGCCAGCAGCGCCGGAACTAGCGGGAGTTTTGGCGAGCAGTACTTC.

This clone was detected only a few times. This chain connects TRBV7-2 to TRBJ2-7; 10 nucleotides align to TRBD1. V was pared by 4 bases and J by 4 bases, with 4 bases of the junction left unmatched. The CDR3 extends over 14 amino acids. Germline loops: CDR1 SGHTA, CDR2 FQGNSA. The CDR3 DNA reads TGTGCCAGCAGCTCCGGGACAGGGGAATACGAGCAGTACTTC. Translation gives CASSSGTGEYEQYF.

V and J are TRBV9 and TRBJ2-3, with D tentatively TRBD1 (5 bases). The germline CDR1 and CDR2 sequences are SGDLS and YYNGEE. V lost 4 bases, J lost 1 base, and 10 bases lay in between. The CDR3 runs to 14 residues. The CDR3 sequence: CASSPKTGTDTQYF. The CDR3 DNA follows: TGTGCCAGCAGCCCCAAGACAGGCACAGATACGCAGTATTTT.

The chain recombines TRBV29-1 with TRBJ2-3; 7 bases align to TRBD2. With V trimmed by 6 bases and J by 3 bases, 12 bases remained unmatched. The CDR3 has 15 amino acids. Germline-derived CDR1 and CDR2 are SQVTM and ANQGSEA. The CDR3 is CSVAKGTGGTDTQYF. CDR3 bases: TGCAGCGTAGCGAAGGGAACGGGGGGTACAGATACGCAGTATTTT.

The CDR3 reads CASSSQQGYTGELFF. Here the CDR3 DNA reads TGTGCCAGCAGCTCCCAACAGGGGTACACCGGGGAGCTGTTTTTT. V and J are TRBV11-2 and TRBJ2-2; 7 bases agree with TRBD1. The CDR3 spans 15 residues. Germline-derived CDR1 and CDR2 are SGHAT and FQNNGV. Germline trimming cut 4 bases from V and 3 bases from J; bases unmatched to any gene: 5.